This T cell receptor beta chain was sequenced during a study of blood T cell repertoires in COVID-19. Study overall: The United States, Italy and Spain supplied acute and convalescent COVID-19 samples. Nucleic acid was either cDNA or gDNA, and it came from T cells, B-cell-depleted T cells, or PBMCs.

Assay used: immunoSEQ multiplex PCR; TCRdb lists only in-frame clones, some missing. The table shows over 300,000 clones, with more than 80% occurring only once. After removal of 3 bases from V and 3 bases from J, the junction contained 7 bases not matched to a gene. The CDR3 covers 16 residues. Germline CDR1 reads MGHDK; CDR2 reads SYGVNS. The receptor was isolated from a man aged 40-49 years with acute or convalescent COVID-19. The rearrangement links TRBV25-1 to TRBJ2-1; the match to TRBD1 covers 8 bases. The sequenced sample was peripheral blood. The CDR3 loop is CASSDWTGKNYNEQFF. The CDR3 DNA reads as TGTGCCAGCAGTGATTGGACAGGGAAAAACTACAATGAGCAGTTCTTC.